Each of the 21 T cell receptor beta chains below was sequenced from the same sample in a study of shared clonotypes between healthy human individuals. Only in-frame clones appear in the TCRdb table, and some are missing; sequencing was by immunoSEQ multiplex PCR. The data show around 1.6 million clones, about 98% seen once. The sequenced sample consisted of naive CD4+ T cells sorted from blood. The subset was: CD45RA+ positively selected. These receptors were obtained from a man aged 25 to 40 in good health.

V usage is TRBV2 and J usage is TRBJ1-1; D is uncertain. The CDR3 runs 13 residues. Germline CDR1 is SNHLY and CDR2 is FYNNEI. The V gene lost 6 bases and the J gene lost 1 base, with 9 bases spanning the gap. CDR3 amino acids: CASSSHANTEAFF. Here the CDR3 DNA reads TGTGCCAGCAGCTCACACGCGAACACTGAAGCTTTCTTT.

The J gene is TRBJ1-1, the V gene TRBV11-1; tentative D call: TRBD1 (5 bases). CDR1 SGHAT and CDR2 FQDESV come from the germline V gene (reference sequence). There are 15 residues in the CDR3. Between the trimmed V and J ends, which lost 2 bases and 1 base, there was a span of 11 bases. CDR3 bases: TGTGCCAGCAGCTTATGGGGGAAGGGGAACACTGAAGCTTTCTTT. Translation gives CASSLWGKGNTEAFF. Full variable domain (rest looked up from reference TRBV11-1 and TRBJ1-1): EAEVAQSPRYKITEKSQAVAFWCDPISGHATLYWYRQILGQGPELLVQFQDESVVDDSQLPKDRFSAERLKGVDSTLKIQPAELGDSAMYLCASSLWGKGNTEAFFGQGTRLTVV.

This chain joins TRBV18 and TRBJ2-7, with D perhaps TRBD2 (7 bases). CDR3 length: 15 residues. Germline assignment: CDR1 KGHSH and CDR2 LQKENI. V was cut by 6 bases and J by 4 bases, with 19 bases left in between. The CDR3 region has the DNA TGTGCCAGCTCCCCCGGTGGGGGGGCCCTTTACGAGCAGTACTTC. The encoded protein is CASSPGGGALYEQYF.

This chain connects TRBV5-1 to TRBJ2-1; TRBD2 aligns across 9 bases. J lost 2 bases, V lost 4 bases, and 10 bases had no gene match. This CDR3 spans 17 amino acids. The germline gives CDR1 SGHRS, CDR2 YFSETQ. CDR3 sequence reads: CASSPLAAGGPYNEQFF. The CDR3 nucleotides are TGCGCCAGCAGCCCTCTAGCGGCGGGAGGGCCCTACAATGAGCAGTTCTTC.

The chain has TRBV5-1 and TRBJ2-1; weak D call: TRBD2 (6 bases). Germline CDR1 SGHRS, CDR2 YFSETQ. This CDR3 contains 16 residues. The V and J ends lost 0 bases and 2 bases respectively, with 12 bases between them. CDR3 sequence (DNA): TGCGCCAGCAGCTTGGAGGGTAGCGGCGCCTACAATGAGCAGTTCTTC. Residues: CASSLEGSGAYNEQFF.

The chain uses TRBV27 and TRBJ2-3; possibly TRBD2 for D (6 bases). V was cut by 7 bases and J by 4 bases, with 12 bases left in between. This CDR3 is 13 amino acids long. The germline gives CDR1 MNHEY, CDR2 SMNVEV (reference sequence). CDR3 protein: CASKVSGADTQYF. In DNA form, the CDR3 reads TGTGCCAGCAAGGTCTCGGGGGCAGATACGCAGTATTTT.

J is TRBJ2-7 and V is TRBV7-2; D possibly uses TRBD1 or TRBD2 (5 bases each). The CDR3 has 16 residues. Germline loops: CDR1 SGHTA, CDR2 FQGNSA. V was shortened by 5 bases and J by 3 bases, with 20 bases between the two germline ends. CDR3 nucleotide sequence: TGTGCCAGCAGCGCAACTTGGGACCCCCGGTACTACGAGCAGTACTTC. Amino acids: CASSATWDPRYYEQYF.

The chain uses TRBV19 and TRBJ2-1; D is possibly TRBD2 (6 bases). CDR1 is LNHDA and CDR2 is SQIVND in the germline V gene (reference sequence). V was clipped by 7 bases and J by 0 bases, with 13 bases between them. The CDR3 sequence is 15 residues long. CDR3: CASNGAGSSYNEQFF. In DNA form, the CDR3 reads TGTGCCAGTAACGGTGCGGGGAGCTCCTACAATGAGCAGTTCTTC. Filled out from reference TRBV19 and TRBJ2-1, the complete variable domain reads DGGITQSPKYLFRKEGQNVTLSCEQNLNHDAMYWYRQDPGQGLRLIYYSQIVNDFQKGDIAEGYSVSREKKESFPLTVTSAQKNPTAFYLCASNGAGSSYNEQFFGPGTRLTVL.

The genes are TRBV6-6 and TRBJ2-1, with 10 bases aligning to TRBD1. The V gene end was trimmed by 4 bases and the J gene end by 5 bases; junction bases not matched to a gene: 8. This CDR3 has 16 amino acids. CDR1 and CDR2 (germline): MNHNY, SVGAGI (reference sequence). The CDR3 region has the DNA TGTGCCAGCAGTTTTGGACAGGGGGTAACTAACAATGAGCAGTTCTTC. This gives the protein CASSFGQGVTNNEQFF.

The J gene is TRBJ2-7, the V gene TRBV10-2; unclear D gene. Trimming shortened V by 8 bases and J by 4 bases, and 9 bases separated the two germline ends. The CDR3 length is 11 residues. CDR1 and CDR2 (germline): WSHSY, SAAADI. The DNA for the CDR3 is TGCGCCAGCCGGAAGGAGTACGAGCAGTACTTC. It encodes CASRKEYEQYF.

The chain couples TRBV7-9 to TRBJ2-5, with D uncertain. V was pared by 5 bases and J by 5 bases, with 12 bases between. The CDR3 has 13 amino acids. Per germline, CDR1 SEHNR and CDR2 FQNEAQ (reference sequence). DNA for the CDR3: TGTGCCAGCAGCCCTGTTAGTGGGGAGACCCAGTACTTC. Translating it yields CASSPVSGETQYF.

J is TRBJ2-3 and V is TRBV28; the match to TRBD1 covers 8 bases. CDR3 length equals 15 residues. V gave up 6 bases and J gave up 5 bases; unmatched junction bases: 10. CDR1 and CDR2 (germline): MDHEN, SYDVKM. This CDR3 reads CASSLTDRVGDTQYF. The DNA for the CDR3 is TGTGCCAGCAGCCTAACGGACAGGGTCGGAGATACGCAGTATTTT.

This sequence joins TRBV27 and TRBJ2-1; D uncertain. This CDR3 contains 16 residues. Trimming removed 4 bases at V and 5 bases at J, with 18 bases between. Looked up from germline, CDR1 is MNHEY and CDR2 is SMNVEV (reference sequence). CDR3 nucleotide sequence: TGTGCCAGCAGTTCCGCTTTTCTCACCGTCCACAATGAGCAGTTCTTC. It encodes CASSSAFLTVHNEQFF.

This CDR3 is CASSQSILDRGREQYF. The DNA of the CDR3 is TGCGCCAGCAGTCAATCGATCCTCGACAGGGGGCGAGAGCAGTACTTC. V usage is TRBV23-1 and J usage is TRBJ2-7; 10 bases line up with TRBD1. TRBV23-1 is reported as an ORF; its role is uncertain. This CDR3 has 16 amino acids. V was clipped by 0 bases and J by 7 bases; unmatched bases: 9.

This chain links TRBV28 with TRBJ1-5; tentatively, D is TRBD1 (5 bases). The V gene's germline CDR1 is MDHEN and CDR2 SYDVKM. This CDR3 has 15 residues. V lost 3 bases, J lost 2 bases, and 11 bases lay in between. CDR3 sequence (DNA): TGTGCCAGCAGTTTGGGGGGTAAGGGCAATCAGCCCCAGCATTTT. Translating it yields CASSLGGKGNQPQHF.

The V call is TRBV6-6, the J call TRBJ1-2; 7 bases line up with TRBD1. V lost 0 bases and J lost 7; bases outside the gene matches: 5. The CDR3 length is 14 residues. Germline V gene sequence: CDR1 MNHNY, CDR2 SVGAGI (reference sequence). CDR3 protein: CASSYSQGVGGYTF. The CDR3 DNA is TGTGCCAGCAGTTACTCGCAGGGGGTTGGTGGCTACACCTTC.

The chain combines TRBV29-1 with TRBJ1-1; D remains unclear. Germline values: CDR1 SQVTM, CDR2 ANQGSEA. The CDR3 sequence is 13 residues long. Trimming shortened V by 4 bases and J by 0 bases, and 9 bases separated the two germline ends. CDR3: CSVGWIMNTEAFF. CDR3 nucleotide sequence: TGCAGCGTTGGGTGGATTATGAACACTGAAGCTTTCTTT.

The chain combines TRBV5-1 with TRBJ2-7; D is uncertain. This CDR3 is 14 amino acids long. Germline CDR1 SGHRS, CDR2 YFSETQ. The V and J ends lost 5 bases and 2 bases respectively, with 14 bases between them. The CDR3 coding sequence is TGCGCCAGCAGGATACAGCTCGCCCCCTACGAGCAGTACTTC. It codes for CASRIQLAPYEQYF. Supplemented by reference TRBV5-1 and TRBJ2-7, the full variable domain reads KAGVTQTPRYLIKTRGQQVTLSCSPISGHRSVSWYQQTPGQGLQFLFEYFSETQRNKGNFPGRFSGRQFSNSRSEMNVSTLELGDSALYLCASRIQLAPYEQYFGPGTRLTVT.

The V gene is TRBV6-5, the J gene TRBJ1-2; the D is unclear. Trimming cost V 6 bases and J 8 bases, with 16 bases left between them. The CDR3 totals 13 residues. Germline V lookup: CDR1 MNHEY, CDR2 SVGAGI. Here the CDR3 DNA reads TGTGCCAGCAGCTCCGGCCCGGTCGGGGGCTACACCTTC. Residues: CASSSGPVGGYTF.

V is TRBV11-2 and J is TRBJ1-2; 9 bases are a match to TRBD1. The CDR3 contains 16 residues. With 5 bases clipped from V and 7 bases from J, the junction kept 14 bases outside the gene matches. Germline assignment: CDR1 SGHAT and CDR2 FQNNGV. As DNA, the CDR3 is TGTGCCAGCAGCCGGCCGGGACAGGGCTTGTATGGTGGCTACACCTTC. Its protein is CASSRPGQGLYGGYTF.

V and J are TRBV19 and TRBJ2-5, with TRBD1 matching 7 bases. CDR3 length: 13 amino acids. Germline V gene lookup returns CDR1 LNHDA and CDR2 SQIVND (reference sequence). J lost 3 bases, V lost 7 bases, and 5 bases had no gene match. Here the CDR3 reads CASTDRAKETQYF. The CDR3 coding sequence is TGTGCCAGTACCGACAGGGCCAAAGAGACCCAGTACTTC.